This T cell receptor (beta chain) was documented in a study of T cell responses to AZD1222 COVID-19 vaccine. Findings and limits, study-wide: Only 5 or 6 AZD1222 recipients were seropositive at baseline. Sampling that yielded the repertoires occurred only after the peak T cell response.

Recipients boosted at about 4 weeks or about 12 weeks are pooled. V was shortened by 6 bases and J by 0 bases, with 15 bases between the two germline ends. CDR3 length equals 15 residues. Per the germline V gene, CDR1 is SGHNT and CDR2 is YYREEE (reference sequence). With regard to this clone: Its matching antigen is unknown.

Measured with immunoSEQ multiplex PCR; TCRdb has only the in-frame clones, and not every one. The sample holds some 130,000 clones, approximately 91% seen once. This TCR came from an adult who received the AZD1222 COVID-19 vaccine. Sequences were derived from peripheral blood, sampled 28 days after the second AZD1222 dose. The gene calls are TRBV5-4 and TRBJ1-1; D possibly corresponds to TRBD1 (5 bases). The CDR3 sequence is CASTQRGVMNTEAFF. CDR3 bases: TGTGCCAGCACCCAACGGGGGGTAATGAACACTGAAGCTTTCTTT. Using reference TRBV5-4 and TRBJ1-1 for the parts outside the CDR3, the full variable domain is ETGVTQSPTHLIKTRGQQVTLRCSSQSGHNTVSWYQQALGQGPQFIFQYYREEENGRGNFPPRFSGLQFPNYSSELNVNALELDDSALYLCASTQRGVMNTEAFFGQGTRLTVV.